This is a list of T cell receptor beta chains from one sample in a study of early T cells in non-severe SARS-CoV-2 infection. Each CDR3 protein is one row after TCRdb ran MiXCR on the 5' RACE reads. The table lists about 58,000 distinct CDR3 sequences, about an eighth of them singletons. The sequencing input was whole blood. These receptors all come from an adult who was a healthcare worker with PCR-confirmed SARS-CoV-2 infection or an uninfected control (not recorded which). CDR3s include the opening cysteine and the closing phenylalanine or tryptophan. A D gene is named only where the DNA matches it firmly. Size is omitted from some rows. Given values are once, few, many or a class for expanded clones.

V gene: TRBV7-8
clone size: -
D gene: -
J gene: TRBJ1-4
CDR3 DNA: TGTGCCAGCAGCTTAGTAGGGGCCGGTCTTGAACTGTTTTTT
CDR3 protein: CASSLVGAGLELFF

V gene: TRBV19
clone size: medium-sized
D gene: -
J gene: TRBJ2-3
CDR3 DNA: TGTGCCAGTAGTATTAGTGGACTGAACACAGATACGCAGTATTTT
CDR3 protein: CASSISGLNTDTQYF

V gene: TRBV5-5
clone size: -
D gene: -
J gene: TRBJ1-5
CDR3 DNA: TGTGCCAGCAGCTTGACCAACTACGGGAATCAGCCCCAGCATTTT
CDR3 protein: CASSLTNYGNQPQHF

V gene: TRBV7-9
clone size: many
D gene: TRBD2
J gene: TRBJ2-7
CDR3 DNA: TGTGCCAGCAGCCCTGTCGGGGGGGCCTACGAGCAGTACTTC
CDR3 protein: CASSPVGGAYEQYF

V gene: TRBV28
clone size: many
D gene: TRBD1
J gene: TRBJ1-5
CDR3 DNA: TGTGCCAGCAGCAGGGACAGGGGTAATCAGCCCCAGCATTTT
CDR3 protein: CASSRDRGNQPQHF

V gene: TRBV7-2
clone size: -
D gene: -
J gene: TRBJ2-1
CDR3 DNA: TGTGCCAGCGGTAGGGGCGAGAATGAGCAGTTCTTC
CDR3 protein: CASGRGENEQFF

V gene: TRBV3-1
clone size: once
D gene: -
J gene: TRBJ2-1
CDR3 DNA: TGTGCCAGCAGCCAGATGGACAGCTACAATGAGCAGTTCTTC
CDR3 protein: CASSQMDSYNEQFF

V gene: TRBV29-1
clone size: -
D gene: TRBD2
J gene: TRBJ2-7
CDR3 DNA: TGCAGCGTCGAGACTAGCGGGAGCTCCTACGAGCAGTACTTC
CDR3 protein: CSVETSGSSYEQYF

V gene: TRBV4-3
clone size: many
D gene: -
J gene: TRBJ2-7
CDR3 DNA: TGCGCCAGCAGTCAAGATGTACTAGGTCCCTACGAGCAGTACTTC
CDR3 protein: CASSQDVLGPYEQYF

V gene: TRBV10-2
clone size: -
D gene: -
J gene: TRBJ1-1
CDR3 DNA: TGCGCCAGTCGGGAGAGGAACACTGAAGCTTTCTTT
CDR3 protein: CASRERNTEAFF

V gene: TRBV27
clone size: many
D gene: -
J gene: TRBJ2-3
CDR3 DNA: TGTGCCAGCAGTTTAAACGGAGGCACAGATACGCAGTATTTT
CDR3 protein: CASSLNGGTDTQYF

V gene: TRBV6-1
clone size: many
D gene: TRBD2
J gene: TRBJ2-2
CDR3 DNA: TGTGCCAGCAGTCCTGAATGGACTAGCGTGGTCGCCGGGGAGCTGTTTTTT
CDR3 protein: CASSPEWTSVVAGELFF

V gene: TRBV24-1
clone size: many
D gene: TRBD2
J gene: TRBJ2-6
CDR3 DNA: TGTGCCACCAGTGATCCGGGACTAGCGGGGTCTGGGGCCAACGTCCTGACTTTC
CDR3 protein: CATSDPGLAGSGANVLTF

V gene: TRBV18
clone size: -
D gene: -
J gene: TRBJ1-6
CDR3 DNA: TGTGCCAGCTCACCGGAGCACAGAGATTCACCCCTCCACTTT
CDR3 protein: CASSPEHRDSPLHF

V gene: TRBV3-1
clone size: few
D gene: TRBD1
J gene: TRBJ1-2
CDR3 DNA: TGTGCCAGCAGCCGGACAGGGGATGGCTACACCTTC
CDR3 protein: CASSRTGDGYTF

V gene: TRBV6-5
clone size: many
D gene: TRBD1
J gene: TRBJ1-5
CDR3 DNA: TGTGCCAGCAGACAAGCCTCCGGGACAGGGGGCAATCAGCCCCAGCATTTT
CDR3 protein: CASRQASGTGGNQPQHF

V gene: TRBV4-3
clone size: few
D gene: -
J gene: TRBJ2-2
CDR3 DNA: TGCGCCAGCAGCCAAGTGGCTAATCACGGAGCGTGGACCGGGGAGCTGTTTTTT
CDR3 protein: CASSQVANHGAWTGELFF

V gene: TRBV12-3/TRBV12-4
clone size: -
D gene: -
J gene: TRBJ2-1
CDR3 DNA: TGTGCCAGCAGTCCCGGGACGGAACACAATGAGCAGTTCTTC
CDR3 protein: CASSPGTEHNEQFF

V gene: TRBV12-3/TRBV12-4
clone size: -
D gene: -
J gene: TRBJ2-2
CDR3 DNA: TGTGCCAGCAGTCCCAGTGGAGCCGGGGAGCTGTTTTTT
CDR3 protein: CASSPSGAGELFF